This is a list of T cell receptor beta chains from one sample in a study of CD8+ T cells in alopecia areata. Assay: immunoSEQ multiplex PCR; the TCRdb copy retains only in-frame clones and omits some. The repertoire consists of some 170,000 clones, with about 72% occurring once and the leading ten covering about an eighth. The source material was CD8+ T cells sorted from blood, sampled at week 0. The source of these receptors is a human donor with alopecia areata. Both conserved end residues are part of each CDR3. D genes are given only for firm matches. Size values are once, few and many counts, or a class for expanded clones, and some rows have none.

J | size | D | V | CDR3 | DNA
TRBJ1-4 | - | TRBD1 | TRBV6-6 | CASSYSDRGREKLFF | TGTGCCAGCAGTTACTCGGACAGGGGGCGCGAAAAACTGTTTTTT
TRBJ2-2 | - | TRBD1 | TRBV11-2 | CASSHNRGPNTGELFF | TGTGCCAGCAGCCATAACAGGGGGCCAAACACCGGGGAGCTGTTTTTT
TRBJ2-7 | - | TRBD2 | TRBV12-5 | CASSMGGLEQYF | TGTGCTAGTTCAATGGGAGGGCTCGAGCAGTACTTC
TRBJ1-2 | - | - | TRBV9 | CASSVRQEINGYTF | TGTGCCAGCAGCGTTCGACAGGAAATAAATGGCTACACCTTC
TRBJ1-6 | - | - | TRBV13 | CASSLGTGGVGPLHF | TGTGCCAGCAGCTTAGGGACAGGTGGGGTGGGACCCCTCCACTTT
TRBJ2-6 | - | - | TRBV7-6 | CASRGTGANVLTF | TGTGCCAGCCGGGGGACTGGGGCCAACGTCCTGACTTTC
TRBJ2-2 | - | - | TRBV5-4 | CASSLRPFDTGELFF | TGTGCCAGCAGCTTGAGACCGTTTGACACCGGGGAGCTGTTTTTT
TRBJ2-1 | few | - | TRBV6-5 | CASADPSNEQFF | TGTGCCAGCGCCGATCCCAGTAATGAGCAGTTCTTC
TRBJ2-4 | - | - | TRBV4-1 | CASSQRVGEAKNIQYF | TGCGCCAGCAGCCAAAGGGTCGGAGAAGCCAAAAACATTCAGTACTTC
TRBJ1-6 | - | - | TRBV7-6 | CASSLGETGYNSPLHF | TGTGCCAGCAGCTTAGGGGAAACAGGCTATAATTCACCCCTCCACTTT
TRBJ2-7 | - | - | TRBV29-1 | CSVEWGRGTGSEQYF | TGCAGCGTTGAATGGGGGCGCGGTACTGGGAGCGAGCAGTACTTC
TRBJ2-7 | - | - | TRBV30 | CAWTSGTFRNEQYF | TGTGCCTGGACCTCGGGGACATTTCGGAACGAGCAGTACTTC
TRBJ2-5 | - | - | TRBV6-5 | CASSPTGGETQYF | TGTGCCAGCAGTCCCACAGGAGGGGAGACCCAGTACTTC
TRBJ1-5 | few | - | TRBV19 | CASSIDNQPQHF | TGTGCCAGTAGTATAGATAATCAGCCCCAGCATTTT
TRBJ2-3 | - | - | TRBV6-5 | CASSLHQADTQYF | TGTGCCAGCAGTTTGCATCAGGCAGATACGCAGTATTTT
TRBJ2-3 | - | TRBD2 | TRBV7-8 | CASSFSGGSTDTQYF | TGTGCCAGCAGCTTTAGCGGGGGAAGCACAGATACGCAGTATTTT
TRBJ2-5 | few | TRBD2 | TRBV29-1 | CSVEPGTSGGTYQETQYF | TGCAGCGTGGAACCGGGGACTAGCGGGGGGACGTACCAAGAGACCCAGTACTTC
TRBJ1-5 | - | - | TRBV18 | CASSPDPLGMGQPQHF | TGTGCCAGCTCACCGGATCCCCTGGGGATGGGCCAGCCCCAGCATTTT